Below are 28 T cell receptor beta chains sequenced from a single sample in a study of T cell changes during pregnancy in multiple sclerosis. The repertoire was sequenced with immunoSEQ multiplex PCR; TCRdb's copy has only in-frame clones and lacks some. The sample contains about 72,000 clones, 91% of which appear only once. Sequencing used peripheral blood, obtained in the second trimester of pregnancy. All receptors derive from a female donor with multiple sclerosis, enrolled in a pregnancy study.

This sequence joins TRBV7-2 and TRBJ2-1; 9 bases align to TRBD2. The germline V gene encodes CDR1 SGHTA and CDR2 FQGNSA. The CDR3 runs 15 residues. Losses at the gene ends were 3 bases for V and 4 bases for J; bases not matched to a gene: 4. The CDR3 DNA is TGTGCCAGCAGCTTGGGCGGGGGGGCTTACAATGAGCAGTTCTTC. Protein sequence: CASSLGGGAYNEQFF.

This chain joins TRBV15 and TRBJ1-3; D gene unclear. The CDR3 totals 11 residues. Germline CDR1 is LNHNV and CDR2 is YYDKDF (reference sequence). Trimming stripped 9 bases from V and 3 bases from J, with 6 bases between. The CDR3 loop is CATSLGNTIYF. CDR3 in DNA: TGTGCCACATCACTTGGAAACACCATATATTTT. The whole variable domain, filled in from reference TRBV15 and TRBJ1-3, reads DAMVIQNPRYQVTQFGKPVTLSCSQTLNHNVMYWYQQKSSQAPKLLFHYYDKDFNNEADTPDNFQSRRPNTSFCFLDIRSPGLGDTAMYLCATSLGNTIYFGEGSWLTVV.

This chain joins TRBV6-6 and TRBJ1-2; possible D gene TRBD1, 6 bases. Germline CDR1 reads MNHNY; CDR2 reads SVGAGI (reference sequence). This CDR3 spans 13 amino acids. Trimming cost V 9 bases and J 3 bases, with 14 bases left between them. The CDR3 sequence is CASNRELHYGYTF. In nucleotides, the CDR3 is TGTGCCAGTAACAGGGAGTTGCACTATGGCTACACCTTC.

V usage is TRBV29-1 and J usage is TRBJ1-1, with 9 bases aligning to TRBD1. J lost 1 base, V lost 2 bases, and 2 bases had no gene match. There are 14 residues in the CDR3. Germline assignment: CDR1 SQVTM and CDR2 ANQGSEA. Here the CDR3 DNA reads TGCAGCGTTGAATACAGGGGGCGGAACACTGAAGCTTTCTTT. Translated, it gives CSVEYRGRNTEAFF. The entire variable domain, with the rest obtained from reference TRBV29-1 and TRBJ1-1, is as follows: SAVISQKPSRDICQRGTSLTIQCQVDSQVTMMFWYRQQPGQSLTLIATANQGSEATYESGFVIDKFPISRPNLTFSTLTVSNMSPEDSSIYLCSVEYRGRNTEAFFGQGTRLTVV.

The V gene is TRBV10-1, the J gene TRBJ1-2, with 7 bases matching TRBD1. J gave up 6 bases and V 4 bases, and 17 bases lay outside the gene matches. This CDR3 spans 17 amino acids. Per the germline V gene, CDR1 is WNHNN and CDR2 is SYGVQD (reference sequence). The CDR3 DNA sequence: TGCGCCAGCAGTGGCGCCTGCCCTACAGGGGATGGAGATGGCTACACCTTC. Its translation: CASSGACPTGDGDGYTF.

The V and J genes are TRBV5-1 and TRBJ2-5; 8 bases line up with TRBD1. Germline V gene lookup returns CDR1 SGHRS and CDR2 YFSETQ. This CDR3 has 15 residues. The junction had 9 bases not matched to a gene; V was cut back by 5 bases and J by 3 bases. The CDR3, as DNA: TGCGCCAGCAGTTGGGACAGGTCTGTGGAAGAGACCCAGTACTTC. Its protein is CASSWDRSVEETQYF.

The chain recombines TRBV7-3 with TRBJ2-7; tentatively, D is TRBD1 (6 bases). The CDR3 is made up of 15 amino acids. With 0 bases removed from V and 2 bases from J, the gap between germline ends came to 11 bases. Germline V CDR1 and CDR2: SGHTA, FQGTGA. CDR3 nucleotides: TGTGCCAGCAGCTTAACAGGGGGTAGTGCCTACGAGCAGTACTTC. It codes for CASSLTGGSAYEQYF.

This clone has a single count. The J gene is TRBJ2-7, the V gene TRBV6-5; D remains unclear. The CDR3 is made up of 15 amino acids. Germline CDR1 is MNHEY and CDR2 is SVGAGI. Trimming removed 6 bases from V and 0 bases from J, with 15 bases in between. The CDR3 DNA sequence: TGTGCCAGCAGCTCATCCTGGAGTCACTCCTACGAGCAGTACTTC. Amino acid sequence: CASSSSWSHSYEQYF.

The V gene is TRBV28, the J gene TRBJ2-1; maybe TRBD2 (6 bases). V was pared by 1 base and J by 6 bases, with 7 bases between. The germline CDR1 and CDR2 sequences are MDHEN and SYDVKM. This CDR3 region has 13 residues. Here the CDR3 reads CASSLSRGNEQFF. For the CDR3, the DNA is TGTGCCAGCAGTTTATCGCGGGGCAATGAGCAGTTCTTC.

This clone has only one observation. The chain has TRBV9 and TRBJ1-4; 10 nucleotides match TRBD1. CDR1 is SGDLS, CDR2 YYNGEE, per germline. CDR3 length: 14 residues. The V and J ends lost 4 bases and 10 bases, in that order; junction bases with no gene match: 7. CDR3 nucleotides: TGTGCCAGCAGCTTGGGACAGGGGCGAGGAAAACTGTTTTTT. Translation: CASSLGQGRGKLFF.

The chain couples TRBV19 to TRBJ1-2; D remains unclear. Per the germline V gene, CDR1 is LNHDA and CDR2 is SQIVND (reference sequence). This CDR3 spans 14 amino acids. V lost 1 base to trimming and J lost 4 bases, with 10 bases between them. CDR3 loop: CASSIADLGYGYTF. The CDR3 DNA follows: TGTGCCAGTAGTATAGCCGACCTAGGCTATGGCTACACCTTC.

The rearrangement uses TRBV11-2 and TRBJ2-7; no firm D call. Germline V lookup: CDR1 SGHAT, CDR2 FQNNGV. The germline V and J ends were trimmed by 6 bases and 4 bases, with 10 bases remaining between them. This CDR3 is built from 12 residues. The CDR3 here is CASSTVRYEQYF. As DNA, the CDR3 is TGTGCCAGCAGTACTGTCCGGTACGAGCAGTACTTC.

The rearrangement uses TRBV29-1 and TRBJ1-4; possibly TRBD1 for D (6 bases). The CDR3 runs to 13 residues. The germline V and J ends were trimmed by 5 bases and 4 bases, with 11 bases remaining between them. Germline V gene sequence: CDR1 SQVTM, CDR2 ANQGSEA. The CDR3 protein is CSVTRGYNEKLFF. CDR3 sequence (DNA): TGCAGCGTTACCAGGGGTTATAATGAAAAACTGTTTTTT. Supplemented by reference TRBV29-1 and TRBJ1-4, the full variable domain reads SAVISQKPSRDICQRGTSLTIQCQVDSQVTMMFWYRQQPGQSLTLIATANQGSEATYESGFVIDKFPISRPNLTFSTLTVSNMSPEDSSIYLCSVTRGYNEKLFFGSGTQLSVL.

This clone was seen a handful of times. This chain uses TRBV4-2 with TRBJ1-6; 7 nucleotides line up with TRBD1. The germline gives CDR1 LGHNA, CDR2 YNFKEQ. The CDR3 length is 16 residues. The trim removed 0 bases at V and 3 bases at J, leaving 2 bases unmatched. CDR3 coding DNA: TGTGCCAGCAGCCAAGATGGGACAGTCTATAATTCACCCCTCCACTTT. Translation gives CASSQDGTVYNSPLHF.

A word on this clone: At one boundary the junction diverges from the germline segment, which might be a read error. This sequence joins TRBV6-1 and TRBJ2-7; 8 nucleotides agree with TRBD1. Germline loops: CDR1 MNHNS, CDR2 SASEGT. The CDR3 length is 12 residues. Written as DNA, the CDR3 is TGTGCCAGCAGTGAATTTAGGACAGGGTTGTTCTTC. This encodes CASSEFRTGLFF.

This chain links TRBV6-5 with TRBJ1-6, with 7 bases that match TRBD1. This CDR3 has 14 residues. With 2 bases clipped from V and 12 bases from J, the junction kept 7 bases outside the gene matches. CDR1 and CDR2 from the germline V gene are MNHEY and SVGAGI. The CDR3 is CASSYGTVNGPLHF. Here the CDR3 DNA reads TGTGCCAGCAGTTACGGGACAGTTAACGGACCCCTCCACTTT.

The rearrangement links TRBV6-5 to TRBJ1-5; a weak D match, TRBD1 (6 bases). Germline V CDR1 and CDR2: MNHEY, SVGAGI. Trimming removed 2 bases at V and 9 bases at J, with 11 bases between. CDR3 length: 13 residues. The CDR3 here is CASSYRGWWPQHF. In DNA form, the CDR3 reads TGTGCCAGCAGTTACAGGGGGTGGTGGCCCCAGCATTTT.

This chain links TRBV27 with TRBJ1-5; the match to TRBD1 covers 8 bases. Trimming at V came to 5 bases and at J to 7 bases, leaving 10 bases not matched to a gene. Germline CDR1 and CDR2: MNHEY and SMNVEV (reference sequence). The CDR3 covers 15 residues. CDR3: CASSTGQGSVQPQHF. In nucleotides, the CDR3 is TGTGCCAGCAGTACTGGACAGGGAAGCGTCCAGCCCCAGCATTTT.

This CDR3 reads CASSIDYRVDSPLHF. CDR3 DNA: TGTGCCAGTAGTATAGACTACAGGGTCGATTCACCCCTCCACTTT. This sequence joins TRBV19 and TRBJ1-6; D might be TRBD1 (6 bases). Deletions cut 0 bases from V and 8 bases from J, with 11 bases between. Germline V gene lookup returns CDR1 LNHDA and CDR2 SQIVND (reference sequence). CDR3 length: 15 amino acids.

The chain is built from TRBV23-1 and TRBJ1-4; TRBD1 matches 7 bases. TRBV23-1 is noted as an ORF with a role that remains uncertain. The V segment lost 0 bases and the J segment 8 bases; nucleotides outside the gene matches: 27. The CDR3 is 22 residues long. The CDR3 region is CASSQSSLGPTGVSASGEKLFF. In DNA form, the CDR3 reads TGCGCCAGCAGTCAATCAAGTTTAGGACCTACAGGGGTTTCGGCGTCAGGAGAAAAACTGTTTTTT.

This clone showed up just once. The gene calls are TRBV18 and TRBJ1-1; 10 bases agree with TRBD1. The CDR3 is 16 residues long. The germline V gene encodes CDR1 KGHSH and CDR2 LQKENI. The junction had 9 bases not matched to a gene; V was cut back by 3 bases and J by 5 bases. DNA of the CDR3: TGTGCCAGCTCACCTCCGACAGGGGGCGGGCGAACTGAAGCTTTCTTT. Translation: CASSPPTGGGRTEAFF. Full variable domain (remainder filled in from reference TRBV18 and TRBJ1-1): NAGVMQNPRHLVRRRGQEARLRCSPMKGHSHVYWYRQLPEEGLKFMVYLQKENIIDESGMPKERFSAEFPKEGPSILRIQQVVRGDSAAYFCASSPPTGGGRTEAFFGQGTRLTVV.

This chain links TRBV6-6 with TRBJ2-2, with unresolved D. V lost 2 bases to trimming and J lost 8 bases, with 9 bases between them. The germline V gene has CDR1 MNHNY and CDR2 SVGAGI (reference sequence). This CDR3 region has 13 residues. In DNA, the CDR3 is TGTGCCAGCAGTTACGGGCCGTTAGGGGAGCTGTTTTTT. Its protein is CASSYGPLGELFF.

The gene calls are TRBV20-1 and TRBJ1-2, with D hard to call. CDR3 length: 11 amino acids. Trimming pared 1 base from V and 14 bases from J, leaving 14 bases between. Germline values: CDR1 DFQATT, CDR2 SNEGSKA (reference sequence). DNA for the CDR3: TGCAGTGCTAGAGGCCCTGAGGGTAATACCTTC. Translation: CSARGPEGNTF.

Note on this clone: An end of the junction does not agree with germline; a read error may underlie this. The gene calls are TRBV7-9 and TRBJ2-7; 11 nucleotides agree with TRBD2. From germline, CDR1 is SEHNR and CDR2 FQNEAQ (reference sequence). The CDR3 is made up of 15 amino acids. CDR3 nucleotide sequence: TGTGCCAACAGCTTAGACCGGGGTGGACTAGCGGGCCTCAGTTTC. Translating it yields CANSLDRGGLAGLSF.

This clone was counted once. The genes are TRBV5-1 and TRBJ2-1; 11 nucleotides align to TRBD2. V gave up 3 bases and J gave up 3 bases; unmatched junction bases: 2. The CDR3 covers 15 residues. CDR1 and CDR2 (germline): SGHRS, YFSETQ. The CDR3 spells CASSSGLAVYNEQFF. In DNA, the CDR3 is TGCGCCAGCAGCTCGGGACTAGCGGTCTACAATGAGCAGTTCTTC.

The genes are TRBV4-3 and TRBJ2-2; D is unresolved. Germline V gene lookup returns CDR1 LGHNA and CDR2 YSLEER. CDR3 length: 15 amino acids. V dropped 3 bases and J dropped 0 bases, with 8 bases sitting between them. This chain's CDR3 is CASSQHSANTGELFF. The DNA of the CDR3 is TGCGCCAGCAGCCAGCACTCCGCGAACACCGGGGAGCTGTTTTTT.

This clone appeared a single time. This CDR3 reads CASSLPGLRDSPLHF. DNA of the CDR3: TGCGCCAGCAGCTTACCGGGACTCAGGGATTCACCCCTCCACTTT. V usage is TRBV5-1 and J usage is TRBJ1-6; the D gene is possibly TRBD1 (5 bases). V was cut by 2 bases and J by 8 bases, with 14 bases left in between. CDR3 length equals 15 residues. Germline V gene sequence: CDR1 SGHRS, CDR2 YFSETQ.

J is TRBJ1-1 and V is TRBV10-3; D possibly corresponds to TRBD1 (5 bases). Germline CDR1 ENHRY, CDR2 SYGVKD. The length of the CDR3 is 14 residues. V was pared by 1 base and J by 1 base, with 7 bases between. As DNA, the CDR3 is TGTGCCATCAGTGAGTTGGGGCAGAACACTGAAGCTTTCTTT. It translates to CAISELGQNTEAFF.